The entry that follows covers one T cell receptor beta chain sequence. Its specificity is unknown. CD45RO-negative, CCR7-selected cells formed the naive CD8 fraction, which excluded terminally differentiated effector memory CD45RA+ cells. The donors, healthy adults who were HIV-negative, had experienced no recent acute infections or vaccinations. The sample originates from a study of shared clonotypes between healthy human individuals. Study-level points and caveats: Collection of samples was limited to blood; tissue repertoires likely differ. Clonotype sharing across a handful of donors was observed for about 5.2% of naive CD4 clonotypes.

Germline V gene data show CDR1 as SEHNR and CDR2 as FQNEAQ (reference sequence). The ends lost 0 bases at V and 6 bases at J; junction bases unmatched: 3. The CDR3 is 15 residues long. As originally analysed: Sequence data from immunoSEQ were junction-only and lacked quality scores; consequently, filtering differed. Profiling relied on immunoSEQ multiplex PCR, and the TCRdb table lists in-frame clones only, not all of them. Clonal size and the V and J genes are those of that table, whereas D and trimming came from the DNA. The repertoire includes hundreds of thousands of clones, about 96% of them detected once, and about 0.25% sits in the top ten.

The sequenced sample was naive CD8+ T cells sorted from blood. The chain recombines TRBV7-9 with TRBJ2-1; 9 bases agree with TRBD1. This receptor was obtained from a man aged 30 to 39 in good health. The CDR3 sequence is CASSLAGQGINEQFF. DNA of the CDR3: TGTGCCAGCAGCTTAGCGGGACAGGGTATCAATGAGCAGTTCTTC.